The clone carrying this T cell receptor beta chain has a handful of counts. The antigen is undetermined. TCRdb fed the 5' RACE reads into MiXCR, producing one record per CDR3 protein. This sample has under 450,000 distinct CDR3 sequences, with roughly 20% found just once. This entry is derived from a study of T-cell memory formation after mild COVID-19. About the research overall: The two donors had largely donor-specific TCR clusters.

Study-wide findings and caveats: In pre-infection memory, a portion of responding clones appeared, which suggested that cross-reactive memory joined.

The sequence came from a man aged 18 to 30 who had mild COVID-19 (a few samples of this study predate the infection). Cell type and time point are not known. The sample was PBMCs or a T cell subset sorted from them (not recorded which).

The CDR3, as DNA: TGTGCCAGCTCAACGGGACATACGAATCAGCCCCAGCATTTT. Translation: CASSTGHTNQPQHF. V gene TRBV18 combines with J gene TRBJ1-5; D is possibly TRBD1 (6 bases). The ends were cut back, 5 bases at V and 4 bases at J, with 12 bases in the middle. In germline, CDR1 is KGHSH, CDR2 LQKENI. The CDR3 loop spans 14 amino acids.